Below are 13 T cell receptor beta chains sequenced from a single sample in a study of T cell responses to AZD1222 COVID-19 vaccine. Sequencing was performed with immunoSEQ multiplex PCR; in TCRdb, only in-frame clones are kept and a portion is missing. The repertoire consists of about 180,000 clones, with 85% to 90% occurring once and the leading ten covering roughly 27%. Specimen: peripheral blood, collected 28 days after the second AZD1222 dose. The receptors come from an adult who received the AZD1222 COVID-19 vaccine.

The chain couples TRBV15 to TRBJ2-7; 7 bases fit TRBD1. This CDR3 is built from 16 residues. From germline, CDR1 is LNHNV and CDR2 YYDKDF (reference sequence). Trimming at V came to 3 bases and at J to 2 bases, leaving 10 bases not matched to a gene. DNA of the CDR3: TGTGCCACCAGCAGGACGTCAGGGACAGCGACCTACGAGCAGTACTTC. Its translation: CATSRTSGTATYEQYF.

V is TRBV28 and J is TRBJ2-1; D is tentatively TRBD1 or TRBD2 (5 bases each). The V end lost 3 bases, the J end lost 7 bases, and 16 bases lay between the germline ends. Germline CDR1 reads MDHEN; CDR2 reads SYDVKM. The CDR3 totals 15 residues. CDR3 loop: CASSFTRVRGNEQFF. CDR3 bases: TGTGCCAGCAGTTTTACCAGGGTAAGAGGGAATGAGCAGTTCTTC.

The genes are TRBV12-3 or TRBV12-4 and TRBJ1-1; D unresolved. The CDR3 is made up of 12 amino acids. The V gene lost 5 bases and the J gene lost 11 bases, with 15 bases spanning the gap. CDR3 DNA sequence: TGTGCCAGCAGTGGCGGTTCGTTCAGCGCTTTCTTT. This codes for CASSGGSFSAFF.

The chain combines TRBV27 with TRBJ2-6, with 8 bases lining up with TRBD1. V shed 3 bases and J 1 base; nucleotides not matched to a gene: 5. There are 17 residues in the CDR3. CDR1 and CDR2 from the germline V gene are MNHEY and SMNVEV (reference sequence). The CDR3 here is CASSFRDRTSGANVLTF. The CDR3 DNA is TGTGCCAGCAGTTTCCGGGACAGGACTTCTGGGGCCAACGTCCTGACTTTC.

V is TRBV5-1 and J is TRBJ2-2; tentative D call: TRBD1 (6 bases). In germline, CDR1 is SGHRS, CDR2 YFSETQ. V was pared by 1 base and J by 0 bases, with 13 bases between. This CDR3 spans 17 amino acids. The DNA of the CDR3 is TGCGCCAGCAGCTTGAACGGACAGCCTTCGAACACCGGGGAGCTGTTTTTT. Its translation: CASSLNGQPSNTGELFF. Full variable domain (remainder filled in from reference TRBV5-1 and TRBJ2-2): KAGVTQTPRYLIKTRGQQVTLSCSPISGHRSVSWYQQTPGQGLQFLFEYFSETQRNKGNFPGRFSGRQFSNSRSEMNVSTLELGDSALYLCASSLNGQPSNTGELFFGEGSRLTVL.

The chain's CDR3 is CASSRTTGENSPLHF. Here the CDR3 DNA reads TGTGCCAGCAGTCGCACGACAGGGGAAAATTCACCCCTCCACTTT. This rearrangement joins TRBV6-5 to TRBJ1-6; 8 bases are a match to TRBD1. With V trimmed by 5 bases and J by 7 bases, 7 bases remained unmatched. Per germline, CDR1 MNHEY and CDR2 SVGAGI. The CDR3 consists of 15 residues.

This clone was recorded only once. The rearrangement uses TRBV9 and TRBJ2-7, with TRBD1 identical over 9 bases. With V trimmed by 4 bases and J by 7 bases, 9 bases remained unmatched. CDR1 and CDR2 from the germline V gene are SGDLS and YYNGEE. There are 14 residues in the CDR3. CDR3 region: CASSSQDRGGEQYF. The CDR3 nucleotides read TGTGCCAGCAGCTCCCAGGACAGGGGCGGGGAGCAGTACTTC.

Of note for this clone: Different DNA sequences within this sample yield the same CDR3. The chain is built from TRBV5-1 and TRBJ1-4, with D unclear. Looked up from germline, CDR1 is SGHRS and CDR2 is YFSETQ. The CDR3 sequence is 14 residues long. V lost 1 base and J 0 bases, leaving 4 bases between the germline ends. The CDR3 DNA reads TGCGCCAGCAGCTTGTTGGCAACTAATGAAAAACTGTTTTTT. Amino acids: CASSLLATNEKLFF.

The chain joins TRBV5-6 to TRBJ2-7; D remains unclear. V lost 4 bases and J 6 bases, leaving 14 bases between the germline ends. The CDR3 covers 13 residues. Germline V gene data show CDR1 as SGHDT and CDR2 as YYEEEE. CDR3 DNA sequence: TGTGCCAGCAGCCCGAGTTGGCTGGGCGAGCAGTACTTC. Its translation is CASSPSWLGEQYF.

CDR3 in DNA: TGTGCCAGCAGCTTCGGGGCGGGAGGGAACTACAATGAGCAGTTCTTC. Translation gives CASSFGAGGNYNEQFF. V usage is TRBV11-3 and J usage is TRBJ2-1, with 9 positions matching TRBD2. The CDR3 extends over 16 amino acids. CDR1 is SGHNT and CDR2 is YENEEA in the germline V gene. V trimming: 3 bases; J trimming: 3 bases; junction bases outside the gene matches: 6.

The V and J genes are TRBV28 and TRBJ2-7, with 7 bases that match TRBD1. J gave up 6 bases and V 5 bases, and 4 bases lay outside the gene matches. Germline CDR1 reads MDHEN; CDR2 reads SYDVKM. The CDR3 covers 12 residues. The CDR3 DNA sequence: TGTGCCAGCAGTCTGCCAGGGGGCGAGCAGTACTTC. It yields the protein CASSLPGGEQYF.

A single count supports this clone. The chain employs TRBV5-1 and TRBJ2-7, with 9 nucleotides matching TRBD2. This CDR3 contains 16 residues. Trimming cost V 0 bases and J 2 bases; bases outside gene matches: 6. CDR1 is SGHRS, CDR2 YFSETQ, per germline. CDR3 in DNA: TGCGCCAGCAGCTTGGGCTTAGGCGGGGGGGCCTACGAGCAGTACTTC. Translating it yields CASSLGLGGGAYEQYF.

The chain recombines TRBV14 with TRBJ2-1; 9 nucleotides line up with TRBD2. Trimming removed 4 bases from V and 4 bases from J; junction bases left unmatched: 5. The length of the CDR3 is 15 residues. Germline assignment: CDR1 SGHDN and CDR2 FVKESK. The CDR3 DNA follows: TGTGCCAGCAGCCCGCAACTAGCGGGTTACAATGAGCAGTTCTTC. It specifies CASSPQLAGYNEQFF.